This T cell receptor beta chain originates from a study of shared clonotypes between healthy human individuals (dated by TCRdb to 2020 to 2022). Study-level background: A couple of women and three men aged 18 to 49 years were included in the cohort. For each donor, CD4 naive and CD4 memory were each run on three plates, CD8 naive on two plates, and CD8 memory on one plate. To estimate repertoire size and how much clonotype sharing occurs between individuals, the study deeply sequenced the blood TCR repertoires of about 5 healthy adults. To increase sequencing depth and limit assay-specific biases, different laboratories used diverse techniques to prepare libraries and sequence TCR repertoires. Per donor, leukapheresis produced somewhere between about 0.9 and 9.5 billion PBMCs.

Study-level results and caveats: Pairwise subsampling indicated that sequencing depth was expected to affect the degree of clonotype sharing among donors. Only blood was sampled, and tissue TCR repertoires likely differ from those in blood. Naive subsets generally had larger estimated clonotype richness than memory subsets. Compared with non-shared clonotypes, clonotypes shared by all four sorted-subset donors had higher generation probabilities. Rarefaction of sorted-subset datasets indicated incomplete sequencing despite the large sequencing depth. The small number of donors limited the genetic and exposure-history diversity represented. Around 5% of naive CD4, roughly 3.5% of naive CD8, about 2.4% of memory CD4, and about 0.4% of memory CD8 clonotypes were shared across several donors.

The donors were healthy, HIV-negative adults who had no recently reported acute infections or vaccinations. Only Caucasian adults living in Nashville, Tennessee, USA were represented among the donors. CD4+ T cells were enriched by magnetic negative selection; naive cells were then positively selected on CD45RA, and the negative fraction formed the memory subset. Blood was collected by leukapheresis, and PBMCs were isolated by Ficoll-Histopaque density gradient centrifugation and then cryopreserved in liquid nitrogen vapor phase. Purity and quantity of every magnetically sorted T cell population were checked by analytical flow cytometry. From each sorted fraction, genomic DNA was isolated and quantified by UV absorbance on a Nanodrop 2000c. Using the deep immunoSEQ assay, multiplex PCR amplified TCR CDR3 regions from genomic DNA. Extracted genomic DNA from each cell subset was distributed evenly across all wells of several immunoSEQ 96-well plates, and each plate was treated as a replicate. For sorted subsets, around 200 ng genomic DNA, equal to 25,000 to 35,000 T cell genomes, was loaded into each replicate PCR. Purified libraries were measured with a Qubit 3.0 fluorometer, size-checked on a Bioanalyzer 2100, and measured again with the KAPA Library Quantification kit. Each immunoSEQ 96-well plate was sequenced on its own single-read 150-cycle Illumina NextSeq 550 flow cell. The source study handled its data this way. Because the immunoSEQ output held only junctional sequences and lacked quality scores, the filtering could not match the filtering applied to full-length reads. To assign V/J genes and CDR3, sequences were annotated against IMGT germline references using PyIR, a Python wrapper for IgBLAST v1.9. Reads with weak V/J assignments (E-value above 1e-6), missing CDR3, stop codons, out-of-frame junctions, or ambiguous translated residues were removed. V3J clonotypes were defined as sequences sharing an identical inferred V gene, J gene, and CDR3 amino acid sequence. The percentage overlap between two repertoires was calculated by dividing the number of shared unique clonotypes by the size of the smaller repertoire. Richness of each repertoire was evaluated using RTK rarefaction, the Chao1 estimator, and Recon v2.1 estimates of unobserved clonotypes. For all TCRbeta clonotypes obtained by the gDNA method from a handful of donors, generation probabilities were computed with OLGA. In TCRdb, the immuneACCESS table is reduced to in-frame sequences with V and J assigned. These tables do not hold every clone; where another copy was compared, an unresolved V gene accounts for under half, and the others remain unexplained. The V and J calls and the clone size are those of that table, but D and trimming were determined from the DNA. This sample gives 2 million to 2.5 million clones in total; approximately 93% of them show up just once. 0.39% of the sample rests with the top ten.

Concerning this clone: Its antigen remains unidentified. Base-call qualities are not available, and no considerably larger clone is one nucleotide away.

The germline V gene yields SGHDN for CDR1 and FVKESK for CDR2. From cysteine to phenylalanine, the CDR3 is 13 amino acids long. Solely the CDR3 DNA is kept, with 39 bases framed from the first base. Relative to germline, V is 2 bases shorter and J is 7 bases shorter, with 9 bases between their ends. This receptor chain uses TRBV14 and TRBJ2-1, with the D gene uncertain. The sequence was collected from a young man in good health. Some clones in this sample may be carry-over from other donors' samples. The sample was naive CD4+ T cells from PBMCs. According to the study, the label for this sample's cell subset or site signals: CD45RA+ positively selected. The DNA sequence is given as TGTGCCAGCAGCCAATGGGCCTGGAATGAGCAGTTCTTC. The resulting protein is CASSQWAWNEQFF. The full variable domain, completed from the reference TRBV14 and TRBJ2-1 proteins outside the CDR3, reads EAGVTQFPSHSVIEKGQTVTLRCDPISGHDNLYWYRRVMGKEIKFLLHFVKESKQDESGMPNNRFLAERTGGTYSTLKVQPAELEDSGVYFCASSQWAWNEQFFGPGTRLTVL.